The 14 T cell receptor beta chains listed next were all sequenced from one sample in a study of early stage breast cancer tumors. Profiling relied on immunoSEQ multiplex PCR, and the TCRdb table lists in-frame clones only, not all of them. This repertoire shows more than 65,000 clones, 80% found once; its top ten account for 4% to 5%. Material for sequencing was blood. Receptors originate from a person aged 35-49 years with breast cancer.

V and J are TRBV15 and TRBJ1-2; TRBD1 is a possible D gene (6 bases). Per germline, CDR1 LNHNV and CDR2 YYDKDF (reference sequence). Trimming left V 8 bases short and J 2 bases short, with 6 bases between. This CDR3 spans 11 amino acids. CDR3 nucleotides: TGTGCCACCGGGACAAACTATGGCTACACCTTC. It is translated as CATGTNYGYTF. Drawing the rest from reference TRBV15 and TRBJ1-2, the complete variable domain is DAMVIQNPRYQVTQFGKPVTLSCSQTLNHNVMYWYQQKSSQAPKLLFHYYDKDFNNEADTPDNFQSRRPNTSFCFLDIRSPGLGDTAMYLCATGTNYGYTFGSGTRLTVV.

The chain recombines TRBV27 with TRBJ2-7; D gene uncertain. The CDR3 is 13 amino acids. The germline CDR1 and CDR2 sequences are MNHEY and SMNVEV (reference sequence). Trimming took 5 bases from V and 8 from J, leaving 16 bases between them. CDR3 residues: CASSLRRLQKQYF. The CDR3 nucleotides read TGTGCCAGCAGTCTCCGCCGACTCCAGAAGCAGTACTTC.

The chain has TRBV6-1 and TRBJ2-7, with unresolved D. This CDR3 contains 13 residues. The V gene's germline CDR1 is MNHNS and CDR2 SASEGT. With 2 bases removed from V and 12 bases from J, the gap between germline ends came to 17 bases. The CDR3 loop reads CASSESVVMVPYF. The CDR3 nucleotides read TGTGCCAGCAGTGAATCGGTAGTAATGGTCCCGTACTTC.

The V call is TRBV14, the J call TRBJ2-3; D gene uncertain. The CDR3 is 14 amino acids. Germline values: CDR1 SGHDN, CDR2 FVKESK. V shed 2 bases and J shed 1 base, with 7 bases lying between them. The CDR3 spells CASSQQAGTDTQYF. The DNA for the CDR3 is TGTGCCAGCAGCCAACAGGCCGGCACAGATACGCAGTATTTT.

This chain links TRBV11-2 with TRBJ2-2; 7 nucleotides line up with TRBD1. J was trimmed by 2 bases and V by 3 bases; bases with no gene match: 9. CDR3 length equals 17 residues. Germline V lookup: CDR1 SGHAT, CDR2 FQNNGV. In nucleotides, the CDR3 is TGTGCCAGCAGCTTGGTTAGACAGGGAAGTAACACCGGGGAGCTGTTTTTT. Amino acid sequence: CASSLVRQGSNTGELFF.

The chain carries TRBV4-1 and TRBJ2-1; 7 bases line up with TRBD2. This CDR3 region has 15 residues. Trimming cost V 2 bases and J 8 bases; bases outside gene matches: 9. Germline assignment: CDR1 MGHRA and CDR2 YSYEKL. CDR3 in DNA: TGCGCCAGCAGCCAAAGTCTAGCGGCTTTGGATGAGCAGTTCTTC. It yields the protein CASSQSLAALDEQFF.

V usage is TRBV4-1 and J usage is TRBJ2-2; D remains unclear. The CDR3 covers 12 residues. Per germline, CDR1 MGHRA and CDR2 YSYEKL. V was cut by 3 bases and J by 3 bases, with 2 bases left in between. DNA for the CDR3: TGCGCCAGCAGCCATGACACCGGGGAGCTGTTTTTT. Translated: CASSHDTGELFF.

This chain joins TRBV30 and TRBJ1-4, with D maybe TRBD1 (5 bases). Trimming stripped 1 base from V and 8 bases from J, with 14 bases between. In germline, CDR1 is GTSNPN, CDR2 SVGIG (reference sequence). The CDR3 is 14 residues long. CDR3 in DNA: TGTGCCTGGAGTGGTCTCGGGGAGGGGGAAAAACTGTTTTTT. Its protein product is CAWSGLGEGEKLFF.

The table lists this clone with a count of one. This chain joins TRBV5-5 and TRBJ2-7; 13 bases are shared with TRBD2. Germline trimming cut 4 bases from V and 3 bases from J; bases unmatched to any gene: 1. The CDR3 runs to 14 residues. Germline-derived CDR1 and CDR2 are SGHKS and YYEKEE (reference sequence). The chain's CDR3 is CASSRTSGSYEQYF. The CDR3 bases are TGTGCCAGCAGCCGGACTAGCGGGAGCTACGAGCAGTACTTC.

The chain employs TRBV7-9 and TRBJ2-4; TRBD1 aligns across 11 bases. There are 16 residues in the CDR3. Germline V gene data show CDR1 as SEHNR and CDR2 as FQNEAQ (reference sequence). V lost 4 bases, J lost 6 bases, and 8 bases stayed unmatched. Written as DNA, the CDR3 is TGTGCCAGCAGCTCACCCGGGGACAGGGGGGTAAACATTCAGTACTTC. Translating gives CASSSPGDRGVNIQYF. Based on the CDR3 plus reference TRBV7-9 and TRBJ2-4, the full variable domain is DTGVSQNPRHKITKRGQNVTFRCDPISEHNRLYWYRQTLGQGPEFLTYFQNEAQLEKSRLLSDRFSAERPKGSFSTLEIQRTEQGDSAMYLCASSSPGDRGVNIQYFGAGTRLSVL.

The count of this clone is one. The chain combines TRBV2 with TRBJ1-3; D gene ambiguous. The CDR3 totals 14 residues. The V gene's germline CDR1 is SNHLY and CDR2 FYNNEI. Trimming removed 1 base at V and 4 bases at J, with 8 bases between. The chain's CDR3 is CASSEGAGGNTIYF. The DNA of the CDR3 is TGTGCCAGCAGTGAAGGTGCGGGGGGAAACACCATATATTTT.

This chain uses TRBV19 with TRBJ1-1; D possibly corresponds to TRBD1 (6 bases). This CDR3 contains 11 residues. CDR1 and CDR2 from the germline V gene are LNHDA and SQIVND (reference sequence). V lost 7 bases and J 7 bases, leaving 10 bases between the germline ends. As DNA, the CDR3 is TGTGCCAGTAAGACAGGAAGTGAAGCTTTCTTT. This sequence encodes CASKTGSEAFF. The full variable domain, rest sourced from reference TRBV19 and TRBJ1-1, is DGGITQSPKYLFRKEGQNVTLSCEQNLNHDAMYWYRQDPGQGLRLIYYSQIVNDFQKGDIAEGYSVSREKKESFPLTVTSAQKNPTAFYLCASKTGSEAFFGQGTRLTVV.

This chain uses TRBV6-5 with TRBJ2-3; perhaps D is TRBD1 or TRBD2 (6 bases each). The length of the CDR3 is 13 residues. Trimming shortened V by 8 bases and J by 0 bases, and 9 bases separated the two germline ends. The V gene's germline CDR1 is MNHEY and CDR2 SVGAGI. The CDR3 region has the DNA TGTGCCAGCGGGGGGCTAAGCACAGATACGCAGTATTTT. It yields the protein CASGGLSTDTQYF.

The chain links TRBV13 to TRBJ2-3, with TRBD2 identical over 8 bases. The length of the CDR3 is 18 residues. V shed 6 bases and J 2 bases; nucleotides not matched to a gene: 16. Per germline, CDR1 PRHDT and CDR2 FYEKMQ (reference sequence). The CDR3 nucleotides are TGTGCCAGCAGATCCCGTCAACGGGAGGGGTATTTCACAGATACGCAGTATTTT. It encodes CASRSRQREGYFTDTQYF. The full variable domain, in which reference TRBV13 and TRBJ2-3 provide the parts outside the CDR3, is AAGVIQSPRHLIKEKRETATLKCYPIPRHDTVYWYQQGPGQDPQFLISFYEKMQSDKGSIPDRFSAQQFSDYHSELNMSSLELGDSALYFCASRSRQREGYFTDTQYFGPGTRLTVL.